This entry lists 29 T cell receptor beta chains sequenced from one sample in a study. TCRdb re-called the 5' RACE reads through MiXCR, storing one row per CDR3 protein. The table records roughly 69,000 distinct CDR3 sequences, roughly 22% of them present only once. The sequencing sample was made of memory CD4+ T cells sorted from a lymph node. Noted subset: memory CD4+ T cells, CD4+CD45RO+CD25-. The receptors were sampled from a female donor with breast cancer.

Many counts were recorded for this clonotype. This chain uses TRBV11-2 with TRBJ2-3; no firm D call. Germline V gene lookup returns CDR1 SGHAT and CDR2 FQNNGV. This CDR3 region has 14 residues. V dropped 1 base and J dropped 2 bases, with 7 bases sitting between them. CDR3: CASSLVQSTDTQYF. CDR3 in DNA: TGTGCCAGCAGCTTAGTCCAGTCCACAGATACGCAGTATTTT.

CDR3 in DNA: TGTGCCAGTAATATGCCAGGGATCATAGCCGCTGAAGCTTTCTTT. It specifies CASNMPGIIAAEAFF. V usage is TRBV5-2 and J usage is TRBJ1-1; the table's D gene call, TRBD1, was not cross checked with the DNA. TRBV5-2 is a documented pseudogene. This CDR3 comprises 15 residues.

This clonotype has at least ten counts. The J gene is TRBJ2-1, the V gene TRBV6-2 or TRBV6-3, with 8 bases identical to TRBD2. Germline lookup yields CDR1 MNHEY and CDR2 SVGEGT. The length of the CDR3 is 18 residues. J lost 1 base, V lost 6 bases, and 14 bases had no gene match. CDR3 DNA: TGTGCCAGCAGCTCAGCGAATTCCGGGACTAGGTCCTACAATGAGCAGTTCTTC. Protein sequence: CASSSANSGTRSYNEQFF.

This clonotype was counted only a few times. CDR3 amino acids: CASSLLLGQGGEKLFF. The CDR3 DNA follows: TGTGCCAGCAGCTTACTACTGGGACAGGGTGGAGAAAAACTGTTTTTT. V gene TRBV5-6 combines with J gene TRBJ1-4, with TRBD1 matching 9 bases. The CDR3 consists of 16 residues. The V gene end was trimmed by 2 bases and the J gene end by 8 bases; junction bases not matched to a gene: 10. Germline CDR1 reads SGHDT; CDR2 reads YYEEEE.

Only a few counts were recorded for this clonotype. The gene calls are TRBV5-6 and TRBJ2-5; D remains unclear. In germline, CDR1 is SGHDT, CDR2 YYEEEE. CDR3 length equals 14 residues. Trimming left V 2 bases short and J 0 bases short, with 8 bases between. DNA of the CDR3: TGTGCCAGCAGCTTATTCCAGTACCAAGAGACCCAGTACTTC. Its translation is CASSLFQYQETQYF. The variable domain in full, with the rest retrieved from reference TRBV5-6 and TRBJ2-5, is DAGVTQSPTHLIKTRGQQVTLRCSPKSGHDTVSWYQQALGQGPQFIFQYYEEEERQRGNFPDRFSGHQFPNYSSELNVNALLLGDSALYLCASSLFQYQETQYFGPGTRLLVL.

Regarding this clonotype: Lacking the conserved final phenylalanine or tryptophan, this CDR3 likely reflects a read error. The chain links TRBV5-1 to TRBJ2-5; no definite D call. The CDR3 is 15 amino acids. Trimming stripped 0 bases from V and 7 bases from J, with 16 bases between. In germline, CDR1 is SGHRS, CDR2 YFSETQ. The CDR3 coding sequence is TGCGCCAGCAGCTTGGAGGACCCCCGGGTGGGGACCCAGTACCTC. It is translated as CASSLEDPRVGTQYL.

This chain's CDR3 is CSASGDRGNYEQYF. In DNA, the CDR3 is TGCAGTGCTAGTGGGGATAGAGGAAATTACGAGCAGTACTTC. V usage is TRBV20-1 and J usage is TRBJ2-7; D remains unclear. Germline CDR1 reads DFQATT; CDR2 reads SNEGSKA (reference sequence). The germline V and J ends were trimmed by 3 bases and 4 bases, with 16 bases remaining between them. The CDR3 length is 14 residues.

This clonotype was recorded many times. The chain employs TRBV5-1 and TRBJ1-1, with D possibly being TRBD1 (6 bases). This CDR3 is built from 14 residues. V gave up 0 bases and J gave up 4 bases, with 10 bases separating them. The germline V gene encodes CDR1 SGHRS and CDR2 YFSETQ. The CDR3 nucleotides read TGCGCCAGCAGCTTGGGCAGGGGAGGCACTGAAGCTTTCTTT. This codes for CASSLGRGGTEAFF.

At least ten counts were recorded for this clonotype. The rearrangement links TRBV7-2 to TRBJ2-5; 7 bases align to TRBD2. This CDR3 has 14 residues. Germline lookup yields CDR1 SGHTA and CDR2 FQGNSA. V lost 7 bases, J lost 1 base, and 6 bases stayed unmatched. CDR3 in amino acids: CASTGQRGQETQYF. CDR3 bases: TGTGCCAGCACGGGCCAGCGGGGCCAAGAGACCCAGTACTTC.

The J gene is TRBJ1-1, the V gene TRBV5-1; D gene uncertain. The CDR3 totals 14 residues. V was clipped by 1 base and J by 1 base, with 8 bases between them. CDR1 and CDR2 (germline): SGHRS, YFSETQ. CDR3 in DNA: TGCGCCAGCAGCTTGAATGCGGAGAACACTGAAGCTTTCTTT. This codes for CASSLNAENTEAFF.

This clonotype came up a few times. V is TRBV5-5 and J is TRBJ1-2, with D perhaps TRBD1 (5 bases). The ends were cut back, 0 bases at V and 7 bases at J, with 13 bases in the middle. The germline V gene encodes CDR1 SGHKS and CDR2 YYEKEE (reference sequence). The CDR3 contains 14 residues. The CDR3 DNA follows: TGTGCCAGCAGCTTGGCCGGGGGGTCCGGTGGCTACACCTTC. Translating gives CASSLAGGSGGYTF.

This clonotype has just a few counts. The CDR3 nucleotides are TGTGCCAGCAACAAGGGACTAGCGGGAGCGAATGAGCAGTTCTTC. Its protein product is CASNKGLAGANEQFF. The rearrangement joins TRBV12-3 or TRBV12-4 to TRBJ2-1; 14 bases fit TRBD2. CDR3 length: 15 residues. V shed 7 bases and J 7 bases; nucleotides not matched to a gene: 6.

This clonotype occurred once. A read error may explain this, as a much larger clone is one base away. The chain recombines TRBV11-3 with TRBJ2-2; possibly TRBD2 for D (6 bases). The CDR3 totals 15 residues. The germline gives CDR1 SGHNT, CDR2 YENEEA. The CDR3 DNA is TGTGCCAGCAGCGATACAGGTCATAACACCGGGGGGCTGTTTTTT. It translates to CASSDTGHNTGGLFF. The variable domain in full, with the rest retrieved from reference TRBV11-3 and TRBJ2-2, is EAGVVQSPRYKIIEKKQPVAFWCNPISGHNTLYWYLQNLGQGPELLIRYENEEAVDDSQLPKDRFSAERLKGVDSTLKIQPAELGDSAVYLCASSDTGHNTGGLFFGEGSRLTVL.

This clonotype appeared a few times. The chain couples TRBV10-3 to TRBJ2-3; D unclear. V lost 2 bases to trimming and J lost 3 bases, with 6 bases between them. Per germline, CDR1 ENHRY and CDR2 SYGVKD. This CDR3 has 13 amino acids. The CDR3 nucleotides read TGTGCCATCAGTGAGGTAGGAACAGATACGCAGTATTTT. As protein: CAISEVGTDTQYF.

This clonotype was seen more than once but under ten times. CDR3 DNA sequence: TGTGCCAGCAGCCCCGTGGGGACTGGGAACTATGGCTACACCTTC. Translated: CASSPVGTGNYGYTF. V gene TRBV28 combines with J gene TRBJ1-2; maybe TRBD1 (5 bases). Trimming cost V 6 bases and J 2 bases, with 16 bases left between them. The CDR3 runs to 15 residues. Germline assignment: CDR1 MDHEN and CDR2 SYDVKM.

This clonotype was observed a single time. This chain links TRBV5-1 with TRBJ2-3, with D tentatively TRBD2 (5 bases). The CDR3 totals 13 residues. The V end lost 1 base, the J end lost 12 bases, and 15 bases lay between the germline ends. Germline CDR1 reads SGHRS; CDR2 reads YFSETQ. CDR3 residues: CASSLRLAVTQYF. In DNA form, the CDR3 reads TGCGCCAGCAGCTTGCGTCTAGCCGTTACACAGTATTTT.

This clonotype was counted between two and nine times. CDR3 protein: CASSSLDYNEQFF. CDR3 bases: TGTGCCAGCAGCTCTCTTGACTACAATGAGCAGTTCTTC. The J gene is TRBJ2-1, the V gene TRBV7-9; D not resolved. The CDR3 covers 13 residues. The V gene's germline CDR1 is SEHNR and CDR2 FQNEAQ (reference sequence). Trimming pared 4 bases from V and 3 bases from J, leaving 7 bases between.

The table lists this clonotype with many counts. This chain uses TRBV12-3 or TRBV12-4 with TRBJ2-1; D may be TRBD2 (6 bases). The CDR3 is 15 residues long. Trimming left V 3 bases short and J 0 bases short, with 9 bases between. CDR3 sequence reads: CASSFGGTSYNEQFF. The CDR3 DNA reads as TGTGCCAGCAGTTTCGGCGGGACCTCCTACAATGAGCAGTTCTTC.

The rearrangement joins TRBV9 to TRBJ2-7; D gene ambiguous. Germline V gene sequence: CDR1 SGDLS, CDR2 YYNGEE. Deletions cut 4 bases from V and 5 bases from J, with 10 bases between. The CDR3 has 12 residues. CDR3 bases: TGTGCCAGCAGCCGAGGTCTCGACGAGCAGTACTTC. This codes for CASSRGLDEQYF.

This clonotype was detected a few times. This sequence joins TRBV12-3 or TRBV12-4 and TRBJ1-5; a possible D gene is TRBD1 (5 bases). The CDR3 spans 15 residues. V was pared by 3 bases and J by 4 bases, with 13 bases between. CDR3 protein: CASSFFTGLNQPQHF. CDR3 sequence (DNA): TGTGCCAGCAGTTTTTTTACGGGGCTGAATCAGCCCCAGCATTTT.

The J gene is TRBJ2-1, the V gene TRBV7-3; 9 bases line up with TRBD2. V shed 3 bases and J 12 bases; nucleotides not matched to a gene: 12. The V gene's germline CDR1 is SGHTA and CDR2 FQGTGA. The CDR3 runs 15 residues. As DNA, the CDR3 is TGTGCCAGCAGCTTTCTAGGCCAGGGGCGGGGGGGGCAGTTCTTC. Its protein is CASSFLGQGRGGQFF.

This chain uses TRBV4-1 with TRBJ2-1, with no clear D. The CDR3 totals 17 residues. Germline CDR1 MGHRA, CDR2 YSYEKL. V lost 2 bases and J 6 bases, leaving 20 bases between the germline ends. The CDR3 region has the DNA TGCGCCAGCAGCCAACTAGATCTAGTCAGCCGAGGCAATGAGCAGTTCTTC. Amino acids: CASSQLDLVSRGNEQFF.

This clonotype has a handful of counts. The chain is built from TRBV5-1 and TRBJ1-1; D is uncertain. This CDR3 comprises 14 residues. Germline V CDR1 and CDR2: SGHRS, YFSETQ. Trimming removed 4 bases from V and 10 bases from J, with 20 bases in between. The CDR3 DNA reads TGCGCCAGCAGCCCGGCTGAACTAGTTAGTGGAGCTTTCTTT. Translation: CASSPAELVSGAFF.

A few counts support this clonotype. This chain links TRBV12-3 or TRBV12-4 with TRBJ1-5; 7 bases match TRBD1. The V gene end was trimmed by 4 bases and the J gene end by 0 bases; junction bases not matched to a gene: 9. The length of the CDR3 is 17 residues. The CDR3 bases are TGTGCCAGCAGTTCCGACAGGGAGGTATATAGCAATCAGCCCCAGCATTTT. Translated: CASSSDREVYSNQPQHF.

This clonotype appeared many times. The chain recombines TRBV4-1 with TRBJ1-2, with a weak D call TRBD1 (5 bases). The CDR3 has 18 residues. The V and J ends lost 3 bases and 2 bases respectively, with 22 bases between them. The germline V gene has CDR1 MGHRA and CDR2 YSYEKL. CDR3 in DNA: TGCGCCAGCAGCCATTCCACCGGGGGTAGGGTGAACAACTATGGCTACACCTTC. It is translated as CASSHSTGGRVNNYGYTF.

This clonotype has ten or more counts. The genes are TRBV6-5 and TRBJ1-1; no definite D call. V dropped 6 bases and J dropped 1 base, with 15 bases sitting between them. CDR1 MNHEY and CDR2 SVGAGI come from the germline V gene. This CDR3 has 15 amino acids. The CDR3 reads CASRPNPGKNTEAFF. In DNA, the CDR3 is TGTGCCAGCAGACCCAATCCGGGGAAGAACACTGAAGCTTTCTTT.

This clonotype has a count of ten or more. The chain recombines TRBV20-1 with TRBJ2-3; D gene uncertain. Germline CDR1 DFQATT, CDR2 SNEGSKA (reference sequence). Between the trimmed V and J ends, which lost 1 base and 2 bases, there was a span of 10 bases. This CDR3 region has 14 residues. CDR3 loop: CSARGRSTTDTQYF. The CDR3 coding sequence is TGCAGTGCTAGAGGGCGAAGCACCACAGATACGCAGTATTTT.

This clonotype was recorded at least ten times. The chain employs TRBV29-1 and TRBJ2-1; D remains ambiguous. The CDR3 contains 15 residues. Trimming cost V 1 base and J 3 bases, with 13 bases left between them. Germline CDR1 reads SQVTM; CDR2 reads ANQGSEA. Written as DNA, the CDR3 is TGCAGCGTTGAAGTGTGGTGGGGTAACTACAATGAGCAGTTCTTC. The encoded protein is CSVEVWWGNYNEQFF.

This clonotype was seen ten or more times. This sequence joins TRBV24-1 and TRBJ2-3; 9 bases match TRBD2. The germline CDR1 and CDR2 sequences are KGHDR and SFDVKD. The ends lost 3 bases at V and 4 bases at J; junction bases unmatched: 4. The length of the CDR3 is 15 residues. This CDR3 is CATSDPSGIADTQYF. The CDR3 DNA follows: TGTGCCACCAGTGATCCTAGCGGGATTGCAGATACGCAGTATTTT.